The source of this TCR beta chain is a study of shared clonotypes between healthy human individuals. Study observations and caveats: Clonotypes shared by all four donors outscored non-shared clonotypes in generation probability.

This CDR3 has 16 amino acids. The ends were cut back, 4 bases at V and 0 bases at J, with 13 bases in the middle. Germline V gene lookup returns CDR1 SEHNR and CDR2 FQNEAQ (reference sequence). This clone was counted once. Its target is unknown. Sequencing used immunoSEQ multiplex PCR; TCRdb keeps in-frame clones, though not all of them. Of roughly 2.5 million clones in the sample, approximately 90% were seen once. This clonotype was obtained from a young man in good health. Sequencing was done on a sample of naive CD4+ T cells sorted from blood. As to subset: CD45RA+ positively selected. J is TRBJ1-5 and V is TRBV7-9; D unclear. The CDR3 DNA follows: TGTGCCAGCAGCTCCGGACGCGGCTATAGCAATCAGCCCCAGCATTTT. It yields the protein CASSSGRGYSNQPQHF.